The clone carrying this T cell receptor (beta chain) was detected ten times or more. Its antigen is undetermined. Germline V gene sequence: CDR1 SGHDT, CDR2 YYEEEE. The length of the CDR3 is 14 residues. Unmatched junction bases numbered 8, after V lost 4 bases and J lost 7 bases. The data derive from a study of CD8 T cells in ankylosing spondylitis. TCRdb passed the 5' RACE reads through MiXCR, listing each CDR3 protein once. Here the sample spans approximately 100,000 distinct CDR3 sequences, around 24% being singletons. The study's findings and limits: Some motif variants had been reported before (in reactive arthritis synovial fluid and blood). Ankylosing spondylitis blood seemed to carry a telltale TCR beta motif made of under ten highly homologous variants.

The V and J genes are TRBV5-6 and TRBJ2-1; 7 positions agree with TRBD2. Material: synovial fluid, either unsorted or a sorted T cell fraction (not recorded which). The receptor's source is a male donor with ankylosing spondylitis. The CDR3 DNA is TGTGCCAGCAGCATTACTAGCGCGGGGAATGAGCAGTTCTTC. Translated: CASSITSAGNEQFF.